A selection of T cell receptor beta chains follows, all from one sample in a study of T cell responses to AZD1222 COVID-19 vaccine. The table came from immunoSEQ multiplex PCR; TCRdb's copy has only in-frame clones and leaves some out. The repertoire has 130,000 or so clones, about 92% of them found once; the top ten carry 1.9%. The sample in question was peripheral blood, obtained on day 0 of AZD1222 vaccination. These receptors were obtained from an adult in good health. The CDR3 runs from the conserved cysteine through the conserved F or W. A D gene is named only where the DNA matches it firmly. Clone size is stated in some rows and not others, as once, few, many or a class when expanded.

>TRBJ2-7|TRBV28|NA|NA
CASSLVSYEQYF
TGTGCCAGCAGTTTGGTCTCCTACGAGCAGTACTTC
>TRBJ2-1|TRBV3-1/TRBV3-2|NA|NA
CASSRVGWYYNEQFF
TGTGCCAGCAGCCGAGTTGGTTGGTACTACAATGAGCAGTTCTTC
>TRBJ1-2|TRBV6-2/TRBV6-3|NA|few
CASSYNAGSRGYTF
TGTGCCAGCAGTTACAATGCAGGGTCGCGTGGCTACACCTTC
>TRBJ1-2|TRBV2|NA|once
CASRETALSGGYTF
TGTGCCAGCAGAGAGACAGCGTTATCTGGAGGCTACACCTTC
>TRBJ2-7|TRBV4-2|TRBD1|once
CASSQAQGAKSSYEQYF
TGTGCCAGCAGCCAAGCACAGGGGGCGAAGAGCTCCTACGAGCAGTACTTC
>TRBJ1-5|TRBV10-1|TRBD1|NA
CASRTRGRFSLTPNQPQHF
TGCGCCAGCAGAACCAGGGGGCGTTTTTCCCTAACGCCGAATCAGCCCCAGCATTTT
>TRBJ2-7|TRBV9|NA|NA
CASSGPGNSYEQYF
TGTGCCAGCAGCGGGCCGGGGAACTCCTACGAGCAGTACTTC
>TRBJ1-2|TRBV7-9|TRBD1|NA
CASSSAGGTNYGYTF
TGTGCCAGCAGCTCAGCAGGGGGTACGAACTATGGCTACACCTTC
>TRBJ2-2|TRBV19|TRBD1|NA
CASRADRAGELFF
TGTGCCAGTAGGGCTGACAGGGCCGGGGAGCTGTTTTTT
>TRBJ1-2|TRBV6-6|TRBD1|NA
CASSPGTGGGGNYGYTF
TGTGCCAGCAGTCCCGGGACAGGGGGGGGAGGTAACTATGGCTACACCTTC
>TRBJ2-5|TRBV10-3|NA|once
CAISASQETQYF
TGTGCCATCAGTGCATCCCAAGAGACCCAGTACTTC
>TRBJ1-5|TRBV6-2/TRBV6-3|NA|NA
CASSYSRGTQPQHF
TGTGCCAGCAGTTACTCGAGGGGCACTCAGCCCCAGCATTTT
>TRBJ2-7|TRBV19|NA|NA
CASSIVEGNYEQYF
TGTGCCAGTAGTATAGTTGAGGGGAACTACGAGCAGTACTTC
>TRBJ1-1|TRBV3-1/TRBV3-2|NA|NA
CASSPPNTEAFF
TGTGCCAGCAGCCCTCCGAACACTGAAGCTTTCTTT
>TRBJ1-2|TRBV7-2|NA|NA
CASSLGATLNYGYTF
TGTGCCAGCAGCTTGGGGGCGACCCTTAACTATGGCTACACCTTC
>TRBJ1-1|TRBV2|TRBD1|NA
CASRTTGGASEAFF
TGTGCCAGCAGGACTACAGGGGGCGCATCGGAAGCTTTCTTT
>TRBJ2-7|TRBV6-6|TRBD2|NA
CASRTSGGLIGEQYF
TGTGCCAGCAGGACTAGCGGAGGCCTCATTGGAGAGCAGTACTTC
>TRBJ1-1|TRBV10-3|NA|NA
CAISESARGRNTEAFF
TGTGCCATCAGTGAGTCTGCCCGGGGGAGGAACACTGAAGCTTTCTTT
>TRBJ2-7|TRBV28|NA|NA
CASSFPGTLSYEQYF
TGTGCCAGCAGTTTCCCCGGGACACTGTCCTACGAGCAGTACTTC
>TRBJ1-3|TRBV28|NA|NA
CASSAGNTIYF
TGTGCCAGCAGTGCTGGAAACACCATATATTTT
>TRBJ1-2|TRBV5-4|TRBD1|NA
CASRGQGTDGYTF
TGTGCCAGCAGGGGACAGGGGACCGATGGCTACACCTTC
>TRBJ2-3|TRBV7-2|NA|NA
CASSLWHSTDTQYF
TGTGCCAGCAGCTTATGGCACAGCACAGATACGCAGTATTTT
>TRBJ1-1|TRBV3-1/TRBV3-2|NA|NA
CASSQGRDTEAFF
TGTGCCAGCAGCCAAGGACGGGACACTGAAGCTTTCTTT
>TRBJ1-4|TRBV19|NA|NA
CASSMDGLNEKLFF
TGTGCCAGTAGTATGGACGGACTTAATGAAAAACTGTTTTTT
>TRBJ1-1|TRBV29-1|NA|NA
CSVGTYTEAFF
TGCAGCGTTGGTACCTACACTGAAGCTTTCTTT
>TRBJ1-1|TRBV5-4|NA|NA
CASSLVWNTEAFF
TGTGCCAGCAGCTTGGTGTGGAACACTGAAGCTTTCTTT
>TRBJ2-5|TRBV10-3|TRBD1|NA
CAIREGTGPQETQYF
TGTGCCATCAGGGAGGGGACAGGACCACAAGAGACCCAGTACTTC
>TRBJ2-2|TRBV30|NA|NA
CAWYDGGPSTGELFF
TGTGCCTGGTATGACGGGGGGCCTTCCACCGGGGAGCTGTTTTTT
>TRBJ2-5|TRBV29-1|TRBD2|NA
CSVGSGFRAGEGETQYF
TGCAGCGTCGGATCAGGGTTTCGCGCGGGGGAGGGAGAGACCCAGTACTTC
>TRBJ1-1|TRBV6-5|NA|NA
CASRGEGFEAFF
TGTGCCAGCAGGGGAGAGGGGTTTGAAGCTTTCTTT
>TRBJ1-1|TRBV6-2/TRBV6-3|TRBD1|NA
CASSPSTGQIEDTEAFF
TGTGCCAGCAGCCCTTCGACAGGGCAGATAGAGGACACTGAAGCTTTCTTT